The 16 T cell receptor beta chains listed next were all sequenced from one sample in a study of blood T cell repertoires in COVID-19. Generated by immunoSEQ multiplex PCR, the TCRdb table keeps only in-frame clones and is missing some. Of roughly 100,000 clones listed, 90% are singletons. Sequenced sample: peripheral blood. All receptors derive from a man between 18 and 35 years old with COVID-19, enrolled during active disease.

The chain has TRBV28 and TRBJ1-2, with 8 positions matching TRBD1. The V and J ends lost 6 bases and 8 bases, in that order; junction bases with no gene match: 11. Germline V CDR1 and CDR2: MDHEN, SYDVKM. The CDR3 is made up of 14 amino acids. The CDR3 protein is CASRTPQGAGGYTF. CDR3 sequence (DNA): TGTGCCAGCAGAACACCGCAGGGGGCTGGGGGCTACACCTTC.

The chain joins TRBV19 to TRBJ2-7; 8 nucleotides align to TRBD1. The CDR3 consists of 15 residues. Germline lookup yields CDR1 LNHDA and CDR2 SQIVND (reference sequence). The V gene end was trimmed by 7 bases and the J gene end by 3 bases; junction bases not matched to a gene: 11. The chain's CDR3 is CASTRRTGTRYEQYF. The CDR3 bases are TGTGCCAGTACTCGACGGACAGGGACGCGCTACGAGCAGTACTTC.

This chain links TRBV28 with TRBJ2-3; 8 bases fit TRBD1. The germline V gene encodes CDR1 MDHEN and CDR2 SYDVKM. There are 17 residues in the CDR3. Germline trimming cut 5 bases from V and 4 bases from J; bases unmatched to any gene: 14. The CDR3 loop reads CASSNAPRQGLSDTQYF. The CDR3 region has the DNA TGTGCCAGCAGTAATGCCCCCAGACAGGGGTTGTCAGATACGCAGTATTTT.

The chain links TRBV3-1 (or the pseudogene TRBV3-2) to TRBJ1-2; D might be TRBD1 (6 bases). The CDR3 is made up of 15 amino acids. CDR1 LGHDT and CDR2 YNNKEL come from the germline V gene (reference sequence). Trimming shortened V by 0 bases and J by 5 bases, and 13 bases separated the two germline ends. CDR3 nucleotide sequence: TGTGCCAGCAGCCAAGACGCGGCAGGGGAGTATGGCTACACCTTC. Its protein is CASSQDAAGEYGYTF.

The J gene is TRBJ2-7, the V gene TRBV12-3 or TRBV12-4; no firm D call. V was trimmed by 4 bases and J by 6 bases, leaving 7 bases between them. The CDR3 runs to 11 residues. The DNA for the CDR3 is TGTGCCAGCAGTTCTACCGGCGAGCAGTACTTC. Translation: CASSSTGEQYF.

V and J are TRBV28 and TRBJ2-1, with a tentative D call TRBD2 (5 bases). The V end lost 7 bases, the J end lost 2 bases, and 12 bases lay between the germline ends. The CDR3 is 14 amino acids. Germline V gives CDR1 MDHEN, CDR2 SYDVKM. CDR3 sequence reads: CASTTTEAYNEQFF. The CDR3 bases are TGTGCCAGCACTACGACGGAGGCCTACAATGAGCAGTTCTTC.

CDR3 DNA: TGTGCCTGGGGTCCGGACAGAGCTAACTATGGCTACACCTTC. Its translation: CAWGPDRANYGYTF. The chain joins TRBV30 to TRBJ1-2; perhaps TRBD1 as D (6 bases). CDR1 and CDR2 (germline): GTSNPN, SVGIG (reference sequence). The V end was cut by 5 bases, the J end by 0 bases, with 13 bases between. The CDR3 contains 14 residues.

The chain carries TRBV24-1 and TRBJ1-3; the match to TRBD1 covers 7 bases. This CDR3 comprises 14 residues. J was trimmed by 4 bases and V by 4 bases; bases with no gene match: 3. The V gene's germline CDR1 is KGHDR and CDR2 SFDVKD. CDR3 in DNA: TGTGCCACCAGTGACTGGACAGGCGGAAACACCATATATTTT. It yields the protein CATSDWTGGNTIYF.

This chain connects TRBV7-6 to TRBJ1-1; a weak D match, TRBD1 (6 bases). Per germline, CDR1 SGHVS and CDR2 FNYEAQ. V lost 6 bases and J lost 0, with 11 bases in between. This CDR3 is 14 amino acids long. The CDR3 loop is CASSPTGLNTEAFF. DNA of the CDR3: TGTGCCAGCAGTCCGACAGGTTTGAACACTGAAGCTTTCTTT.

The CDR3 here is CASSVGQGTYEQYF. The CDR3 nucleotides read TGTGCCAGCAGCGTAGGACAGGGAACCTACGAGCAGTACTTC. The chain joins TRBV11-2 to TRBJ2-7; 8 positions match TRBD1. Germline CDR1 reads SGHAT; CDR2 reads FQNNGV. The CDR3 spans 14 residues. V gave up 5 bases and J gave up 2 bases; unmatched junction bases: 5.

This clone has only one observation. The J gene is TRBJ1-5, the V gene TRBV4-3, with D hard to call. Germline V lookup: CDR1 LGHNA, CDR2 YSLEER. There are 15 residues in the CDR3. V dropped 4 bases and J dropped 1 base, with 11 bases sitting between them. Here the CDR3 reads CASSPDYGSNQPQHF. The DNA of the CDR3 is TGCGCCAGCAGCCCCGACTATGGGAGCAATCAGCCCCAGCATTTT.

The V gene is TRBV11-2, the J gene TRBJ2-5, with TRBD1 matching over 7 bases. CDR3 length: 15 amino acids. The germline gives CDR1 SGHAT, CDR2 FQNNGV. The junction had 3 bases not matched to a gene; V was cut back by 0 bases and J by 2 bases. The CDR3 coding sequence is TGTGCCAGCAGCTTAGATGGGGACAGTCAAGAGACCCAGTACTTC. This gives the protein CASSLDGDSQETQYF.

V gene TRBV19 combines with J gene TRBJ1-3, with 7 bases lining up with TRBD1. The CDR3 totals 16 residues. V lost 4 bases to trimming and J lost 0 bases; unmatched junction nucleotides: 6. CDR1 and CDR2 (germline): LNHDA, SQIVND (reference sequence). The CDR3 sequence: CASSRTGHSSGNTIYF. CDR3 in DNA: TGTGCCAGTAGTAGGACAGGACACAGCTCTGGAAACACCATATATTTT.

CDR3 nucleotide sequence: TGTGCCAGCAGTACGCTGGGGGGGGGACTAGCTAACTATGGCTACACCTTC. It yields the protein CASSTLGGGLANYGYTF. The gene calls are TRBV9 and TRBJ1-2, with a tentative D call TRBD1 (5 bases). The length of the CDR3 is 17 residues. From germline, CDR1 is SGDLS and CDR2 YYNGEE. V dropped 5 bases and J dropped 0 bases, with 20 bases sitting between them.

This clone was seen only once. The chain has TRBV7-8 and TRBJ2-1; D gene unclear. The CDR3 sequence is 13 residues long. V was cut by 3 bases and J by 3 bases, with 6 bases left in between. Germline values: CDR1 SGHVS, CDR2 FQNEAQ. The CDR3 region has the DNA TGTGCCAGCAGCTTTTACAGCTACAATGAGCAGTTCTTC. Protein product: CASSFYSYNEQFF. Based on the CDR3 plus reference TRBV7-8 and TRBJ2-1, the full variable domain is GAGVSQSPRYKVAKRGQDVALRCDPISGHVSLFWYQQALGQGPEFLTYFQNEAQLDKSGLPSDRFFAERPEGSVSTLKIQRTQQEDSAVYLCASSFYSYNEQFFGPGTRLTVL.

The chain links TRBV4-1 to TRBJ1-2; D gene unclear. Trimming cost V 2 bases and J 3 bases, with 16 bases left between them. Germline assignment: CDR1 MGHRA and CDR2 YSYEKL. The CDR3 totals 16 residues. DNA for the CDR3: TGCGCCAGCAGCCAACCTCGAAAGAACTTGGACTATGGCTACACCTTC. Translation gives CASSQPRKNLDYGYTF.